This is a list of T cell receptor beta chains from one sample in a study of cytotoxic CD8 clonotypes in ibrutinib-treated CLL. Assay: immunoSEQ multiplex PCR; the TCRdb copy retains only in-frame clones and omits some. The sample includes approximately 92,000 clones, more than 70% of them seen just once. The starting material was PBMCs, obtained after 24 months of ibrutinib treatment. Every receptor here comes from a human donor with chronic lymphocytic leukemia. CDR3s leave out the opening cysteine and the closing phenylalanine or tryptophan. The order of the fields is V gene, CDR3 protein.

v_gene: TRBV29-1
CDR3aa: SGQGSSYEQY

v_gene: TRBV7-9
CDR3aa: ASSLAGATNEKLF

v_gene: TRBV19
CDR3aa: ASSIARTSGGQETQY

v_gene: TRBV29-1
CDR3aa: SVGVLASTDTQY

v_gene: TRBV27
CDR3aa: ASSSGGRENTIY

v_gene: TRBV4-1
CDR3aa: ASSRGTGIYNEQF

v_gene: TRBV5-1
CDR3aa: ASSEQGAVGNTIY

v_gene: TRBV7-3
CDR3aa: ASSPSGAGGFETQY

v_gene: TRBV7-9
CDR3aa: ASSSKGQETGELF

v_gene: TRBV10-1
CDR3aa: ASSAGHNSPLH

v_gene: TRBV7-2
CDR3aa: ASSLYQGVNQPQH

v_gene: TRBV2
CDR3aa: ASSKTSGSYEQF

v_gene: TRBV11-2
CDR3aa: ASSSGTKAYEQY

v_gene: TRBV20-1
CDR3aa: CGGASETQY

v_gene: TRBV9
CDR3aa: ASSAGTPSSYNEQF

v_gene: TRBV5-5
CDR3aa: ASASSAPEQF

v_gene: TRBV28
CDR3aa: ASTPGDGNEKLF

v_gene: TRBV11-3
CDR3aa: ASSFVPNEQF

v_gene: TRBV2
CDR3aa: ARTGLLNSPLH

v_gene: TRBV27
CDR3aa: ASSLSGDLGGNEQF

v_gene: TRBV29-1
CDR3aa: SVGHGDYGYT

v_gene: TRBV6-1
CDR3aa: ASSEARANYGYT

v_gene: TRBV6-6
CDR3aa: ASTSLGGSYEQY

v_gene: TRBV7-2
CDR3aa: ASSLEALGKRF

v_gene: TRBV29-1
CDR3aa: SVEGASYNEQF

v_gene: TRBV7-8
CDR3aa: ASSLGGTGELF

v_gene: TRBV5-1
CDR3aa: ASRTSGGYQETQY

v_gene: TRBV14
CDR3aa: ASSQRRVTNEKLF

v_gene: TRBV30
CDR3aa: AWSVQGAGSNQPQH

v_gene: TRBV5-3
CDR3aa: ASSLSGGYNSPLH

v_gene: TRBV28
CDR3aa: ASSRRTGGRYEQY

v_gene: TRBV7-9
CDR3aa: ASSLVGGPYEQY

v_gene: TRBV9
CDR3aa: ASSVNRIPNTGELF

v_gene: TRBV4-2
CDR3aa: ASSQDRGTGAQPQH

v_gene: TRBV29-1
CDR3aa: SVLGQGAYEQY

v_gene: TRBV5-1
CDR3aa: ASSLRGDDEQY

v_gene: TRBV19
CDR3aa: ASSGPEPNYGYT

v_gene: TRBV12-5
CDR3aa: ASGFRTTIEQY

v_gene: TRBV4-1
CDR3aa: ASSQLAGALDTQY

v_gene: TRBV5-1
CDR3aa: ASSSDVNTEAF

v_gene: TRBV7-3
CDR3aa: ASSFDISYEQY

v_gene: TRBV11-3
CDR3aa: ASSLGQGARNEQF

v_gene: TRBV18
CDR3aa: ASSQNSLQEDTQY

v_gene: TRBV13
CDR3aa: ASSLGGGQGFGGELF

v_gene: TRBV2
CDR3aa: ASKNSRDRSYEQY

v_gene: TRBV7-8
CDR3aa: ASSFLGGPQDEQF

v_gene: TRBV5-6
CDR3aa: ASSFRGHGTEAF

v_gene: TRBV28
CDR3aa: ASTLRTAAIDEQY

v_gene: TRBV5-1
CDR3aa: ASSSTGGFSNTEAF

v_gene: TRBV30
CDR3aa: AWNLRGNSPLH

v_gene: TRBV5-1
CDR3aa: ASSLTLAGGREPNEQF

v_gene: TRBV9
CDR3aa: ASTPRESGYTGELF

v_gene: TRBV28
CDR3aa: ASTSGKGNEQF

v_gene: TRBV5-1
CDR3aa: ASSLVEAGLYNEQF